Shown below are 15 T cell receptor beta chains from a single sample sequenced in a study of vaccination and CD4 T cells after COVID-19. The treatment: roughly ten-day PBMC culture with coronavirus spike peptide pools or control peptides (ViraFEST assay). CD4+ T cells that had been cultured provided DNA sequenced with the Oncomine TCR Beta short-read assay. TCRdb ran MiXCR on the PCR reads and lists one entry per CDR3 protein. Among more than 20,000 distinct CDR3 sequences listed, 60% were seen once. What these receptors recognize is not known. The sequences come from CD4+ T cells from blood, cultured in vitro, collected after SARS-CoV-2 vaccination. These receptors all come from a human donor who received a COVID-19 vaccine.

CDR3 region: CASSLAPDGQETQYF. CDR3 bases: TGTGCCAGCAGTTTAGCGCCAGACGGGCAAGAGACCCAGTACTTC. V and J are TRBV12-3 or TRBV12-4 and TRBJ2-5; D ambiguous. The CDR3 consists of 15 residues. V was shortened by 0 bases and J by 2 bases, with 10 bases between the two germline ends.

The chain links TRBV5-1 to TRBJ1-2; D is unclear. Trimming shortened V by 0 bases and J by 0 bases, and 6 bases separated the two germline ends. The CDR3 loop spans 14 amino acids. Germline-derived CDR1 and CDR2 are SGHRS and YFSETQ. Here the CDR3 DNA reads TGCGCCAGCAGCTTGGGGCCTCCTAACTATGGCTACACCTTC. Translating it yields CASSLGPPNYGYTF. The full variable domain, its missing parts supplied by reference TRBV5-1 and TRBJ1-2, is KAGVTQTPRYLIKTRGQQVTLSCSPISGHRSVSWYQQTPGQGLQFLFEYFSETQRNKGNFPGRFSGRQFSNSRSEMNVSTLELGDSALYLCASSLGPPNYGYTFGSGTRLTVV.

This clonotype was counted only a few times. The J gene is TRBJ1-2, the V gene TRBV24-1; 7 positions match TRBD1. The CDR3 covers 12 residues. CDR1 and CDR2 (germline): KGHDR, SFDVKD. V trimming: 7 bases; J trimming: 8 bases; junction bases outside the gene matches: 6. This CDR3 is CATSQQGYGYTF. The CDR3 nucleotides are TGTGCCACCAGCCAACAGGGGTACGGCTACACCTTC.

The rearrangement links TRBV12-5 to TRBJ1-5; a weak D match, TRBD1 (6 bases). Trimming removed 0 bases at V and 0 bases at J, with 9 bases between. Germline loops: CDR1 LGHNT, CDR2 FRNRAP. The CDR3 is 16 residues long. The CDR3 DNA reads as TGTGCTAGTGGTTTGGTATTAGGGGGTAGCAATCAGCCCCAGCATTTT. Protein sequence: CASGLVLGGSNQPQHF.

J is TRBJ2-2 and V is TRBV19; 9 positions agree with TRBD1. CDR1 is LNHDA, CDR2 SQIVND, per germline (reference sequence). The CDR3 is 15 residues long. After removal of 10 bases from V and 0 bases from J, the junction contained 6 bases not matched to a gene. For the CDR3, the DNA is TGTGCCAACCCGGGACAGGGATCGAACACCGGGGAGCTGTTTTTT. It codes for CANPGQGSNTGELFF.

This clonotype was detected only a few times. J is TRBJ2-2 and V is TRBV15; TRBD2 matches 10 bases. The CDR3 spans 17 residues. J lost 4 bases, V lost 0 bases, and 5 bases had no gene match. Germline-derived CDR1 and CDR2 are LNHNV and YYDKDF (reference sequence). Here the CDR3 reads CATSRDPSGGATGELFF. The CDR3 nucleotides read TGTGCCACCAGCAGAGACCCAAGCGGGGGGGCCACCGGGGAGCTGTTTTTT. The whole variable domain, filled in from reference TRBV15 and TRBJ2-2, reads DAMVIQNPRYQVTQFGKPVTLSCSQTLNHNVMYWYQQKSSQAPKLLFHYYDKDFNNEADTPDNFQSRRPNTSFCFLDIRSPGLGDTAMYLCATSRDPSGGATGELFFGEGSRLTVL.

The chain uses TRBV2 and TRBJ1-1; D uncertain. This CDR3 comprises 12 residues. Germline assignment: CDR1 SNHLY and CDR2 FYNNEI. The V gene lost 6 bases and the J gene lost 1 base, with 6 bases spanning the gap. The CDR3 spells CASRLRNTEAFF. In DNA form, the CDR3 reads TGTGCCAGCAGGCTCAGGAACACTGAAGCTTTCTTT.

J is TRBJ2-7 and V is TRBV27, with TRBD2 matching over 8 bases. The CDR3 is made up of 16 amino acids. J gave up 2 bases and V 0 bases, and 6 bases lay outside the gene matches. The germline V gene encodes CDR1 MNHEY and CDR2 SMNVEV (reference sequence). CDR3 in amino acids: CASSLSTSGVPYEQYF. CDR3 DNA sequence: TGTGCCAGCAGTTTATCAACTAGCGGTGTTCCCTACGAGCAGTACTTC.

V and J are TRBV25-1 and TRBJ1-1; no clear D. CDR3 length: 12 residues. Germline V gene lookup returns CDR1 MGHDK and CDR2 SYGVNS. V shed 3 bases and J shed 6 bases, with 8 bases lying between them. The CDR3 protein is CASSEGGSEAFF. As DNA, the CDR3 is TGTGCCAGCAGTGAGGGAGGCTCTGAAGCTTTCTTT.

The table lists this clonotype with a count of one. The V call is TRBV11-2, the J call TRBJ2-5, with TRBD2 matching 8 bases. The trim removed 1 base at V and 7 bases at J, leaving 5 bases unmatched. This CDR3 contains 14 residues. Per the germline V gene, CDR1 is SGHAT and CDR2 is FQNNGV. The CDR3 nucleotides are TGTGCCAGCAGCTTAGCGGGAGGGAGCGGGACCCAGTACTTC. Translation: CASSLAGGSGTQYF.

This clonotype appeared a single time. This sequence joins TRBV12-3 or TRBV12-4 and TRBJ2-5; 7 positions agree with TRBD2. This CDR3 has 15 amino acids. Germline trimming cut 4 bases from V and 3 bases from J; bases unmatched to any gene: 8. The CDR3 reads CASSSPASGEETQYF. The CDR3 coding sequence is TGTGCCAGCAGTTCCCCTGCTAGCGGAGAAGAGACCCAGTACTTC.

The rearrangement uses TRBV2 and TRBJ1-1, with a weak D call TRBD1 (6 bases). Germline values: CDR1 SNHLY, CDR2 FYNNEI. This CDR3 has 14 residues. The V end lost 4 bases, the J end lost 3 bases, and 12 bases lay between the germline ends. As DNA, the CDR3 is TGTGCCAGCAGTGTTCTACAGGGTTACACTGAAGCTTTCTTT. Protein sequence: CASSVLQGYTEAFF.

CDR3 amino acids: CSARAQRGGSYNEQFF. The CDR3 DNA sequence: TGCAGTGCTAGGGCCCAAAGGGGGGGATCCTACAATGAGCAGTTCTTC. The V call is TRBV20-1, the J call TRBJ2-1; D perhaps matches TRBD2 (7 bases). Germline V gene data show CDR1 as DFQATT and CDR2 as SNEGSKA (reference sequence). Trimming left V 3 bases short and J 1 base short, with 16 bases between. The CDR3 has 16 amino acids.

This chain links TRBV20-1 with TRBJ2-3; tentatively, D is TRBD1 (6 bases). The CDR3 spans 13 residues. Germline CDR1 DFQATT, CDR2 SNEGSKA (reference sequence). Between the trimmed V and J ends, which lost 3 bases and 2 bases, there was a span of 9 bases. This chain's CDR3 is CSASQGNTDTQYF. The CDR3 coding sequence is TGCAGTGCTAGCCAGGGGAACACAGATACGCAGTATTTT.

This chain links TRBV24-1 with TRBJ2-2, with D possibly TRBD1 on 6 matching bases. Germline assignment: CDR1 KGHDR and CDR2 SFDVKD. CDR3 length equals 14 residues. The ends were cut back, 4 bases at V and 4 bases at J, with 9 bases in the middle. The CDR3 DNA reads TGTGCCACCAGTGAAACAGGGACCACCGGGGAGCTGTTTTTT. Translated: CATSETGTTGELFF.